Listed here are 21 T cell receptor beta chains from one sample, sequenced in a study of blood T cells in healthy people across ages. Using a J-beta primer mix together with a sample-barcoded 5' primer, a second PCR was run for about 7 to 12 cycles. Using its own MiXCR run on the 5' RACE reads, TCRdb lists one record per CDR3 protein. The profile shows about 1.5 million distinct CDR3 sequences, about 42% of them singletons. Sequenced material: blood. The receptors stem from a woman aged 18-29 years in good health.

V gene TRBV30 combines with J gene TRBJ2-7; 8 bases line up with TRBD1. The trim removed 0 bases at V and 5 bases at J, leaving 3 bases unmatched. CDR3 length: 13 residues. The germline V gene encodes CDR1 GTSNPN and CDR2 SVGIG (reference sequence). Here the CDR3 reads CAWSVDRGDEQYF. Written as DNA, the CDR3 is TGTGCCTGGAGTGTTGACAGGGGAGACGAGCAGTACTTC.

This clonotype has more than one count but fewer than ten. This chain joins TRBV12-3 or TRBV12-4 and TRBJ2-1; a weak D match, TRBD2 (6 bases). The CDR3 is 14 residues long. Trimming took off 5 bases at V and 3 bases at J, with 11 bases between the two ends. The CDR3 DNA reads TGTGCCAGCAGTCCGGGACTGGGCTACAATGAGCAGTTCTTC. This gives the protein CASSPGLGYNEQFF.

The chain employs TRBV27 and TRBJ2-7, with TRBD2 identical over 13 bases. The CDR3 covers 16 residues. Unmatched junction bases numbered 7, after V lost 5 bases and J lost 3 bases. The germline V gene has CDR1 MNHEY and CDR2 SMNVEV (reference sequence). The CDR3 loop reads CASSPRTSGSNYEQYF. The CDR3 region has the DNA TGTGCCAGCAGTCCACGGACTAGCGGGAGCAACTACGAGCAGTACTTC.

This clonotype was observed a handful of times. The chain couples TRBV5-1 to TRBJ2-1, with TRBD2 matching over 11 bases. This CDR3 has 17 amino acids. Trimming cost V 1 base and J 8 bases; bases outside gene matches: 11. Looked up from germline, CDR1 is SGHRS and CDR2 is YFSETQ. This chain's CDR3 is CASSLFLAGGSTYEQFF. CDR3 sequence (DNA): TGCGCCAGCAGCTTGTTCCTAGCGGGAGGAAGTACCTATGAGCAGTTCTTC.

The chain employs TRBV10-3 and TRBJ2-1; 11 bases match TRBD1. J was trimmed by 10 bases and V by 4 bases; bases with no gene match: 9. CDR3 size: 15 residues. Germline V lookup: CDR1 ENHRY, CDR2 SYGVKD. CDR3 DNA sequence: TGTGCCATCAGTGTAGGGACAGGGGGGGCCTACGAGCAGTTCTTC. This sequence encodes CAISVGTGGAYEQFF.

This clonotype turned up a few times. V gene TRBV4-1 combines with J gene TRBJ2-5; TRBD2 agrees at 8 bases. There are 17 residues in the CDR3. Germline assignment: CDR1 MGHRA and CDR2 YSYEKL. The V segment lost 2 bases and the J segment 1 base; nucleotides outside the gene matches: 9. As DNA, the CDR3 is TGCGCCAGCAGCCAACACCGGGAACTAGCGGTCCAAGAGACCCAGTACTTC. Protein product: CASSQHRELAVQETQYF.

This clonotype was recorded a few times. The rearrangement joins TRBV7-2 to TRBJ2-7; 9 nucleotides agree with TRBD2. The CDR3 spans 15 residues. The V gene end was trimmed by 5 bases and the J gene end by 4 bases; junction bases not matched to a gene: 9. The V gene's germline CDR1 is SGHTA and CDR2 FQGNSA. The CDR3 loop is CASSPFSGSLYEQYF. DNA of the CDR3: TGTGCCAGCAGCCCTTTTAGCGGGAGCTTGTACGAGCAGTACTTC. The full variable domain, with the rest looked up from reference TRBV7-2 and TRBJ2-7, is GAGVSQSPSNKVTEKGKDVELRCDPISGHTALYWYRQSLGQGLEFLIYFQGNSAPDKSGLPSDRFSAERTGGSVSTLTIQRTQQEDSAVYLCASSPFSGSLYEQYFGPGTRLTVT.

This clonotype was seen only a few times. The chain joins TRBV6-1 to TRBJ2-5; the D gene is possibly TRBD2 (5 bases). V lost 5 bases to trimming and J lost 2 bases, with 33 bases between them. This CDR3 is built from 21 residues. Per germline, CDR1 MNHNS and CDR2 SASEGT. This CDR3 reads CASSRTSPPALQAAWQETQYF. The CDR3 DNA reads TGTGCCAGCAGTCGAACCAGTCCCCCGGCGCTACAAGCGGCATGGCAAGAGACCCAGTACTTC.

This chain links TRBV7-2 with TRBJ2-1, with TRBD2 matching over 11 bases. The germline V gene has CDR1 SGHTA and CDR2 FQGNSA. The CDR3 has 14 residues. With V trimmed by 2 bases and J by 9 bases, 3 bases remained unmatched. The CDR3 sequence is CASSLSSGRTEQFF. The CDR3 nucleotides are TGTGCCAGCAGCTTATCTAGCGGGAGGACTGAGCAGTTCTTC.

The gene calls are TRBV20-1 and TRBJ1-1; no firm D call. Trimming removed 5 bases from V and 3 bases from J, with 10 bases in between. This CDR3 is built from 12 residues. The germline CDR1 and CDR2 sequences are DFQATT and SNEGSKA (reference sequence). This CDR3 reads CSAQTDYTEAFF. In DNA form, the CDR3 reads TGCAGTGCTCAAACAGACTACACTGAAGCTTTCTTT.

The V and J genes are TRBV6-1 and TRBJ2-5, with TRBD1 as a possible D gene (6 bases). V was trimmed by 6 bases and J by 1 base, leaving 12 bases between them. The CDR3 covers 14 residues. CDR1 is MNHNS and CDR2 is SASEGT in the germline V gene. DNA for the CDR3: TGTGCCAGCAGATTGGACAGCCTCCAAGAGACCCAGTACTTC. Encoded protein: CASRLDSLQETQYF.

A few counts support this clonotype. The J gene is TRBJ2-4, the V gene TRBV7-2, with D perhaps TRBD1 or TRBD2 (5 bases each). The CDR3 is 12 residues long. V dropped 2 bases and J dropped 13 bases, with 12 bases sitting between them. Per germline, CDR1 SGHTA and CDR2 FQGNSA. CDR3 amino acids: CASSLWLGEQYF. Here the CDR3 DNA reads TGTGCCAGCAGCTTATGGCTAGGGGAGCAGTACTTC.

The chain has TRBV11-2 and TRBJ1-1; maybe TRBD1 (6 bases). Germline CDR1 reads SGHAT; CDR2 reads FQNNGV. Trimming stripped 5 bases from V and 2 bases from J, with 18 bases between. CDR3 size: 16 residues. CDR3 sequence reads: CASSHDRGGSNTEAFF. For the CDR3, the DNA is TGTGCCAGCAGCCACGACCGGGGGGGCTCAAACACTGAAGCTTTCTTT.

Concerning this clonotype itself: One base away lies a much larger clone, so this may be a sequencing read error. The chain couples TRBV7-8 to TRBJ1-2, with D maybe TRBD1 (6 bases). The CDR3 sequence is 13 residues long. Germline V gene data show CDR1 as SGHVS and CDR2 as FQNEAQ. The ends were cut back, 5 bases at V and 3 bases at J, with 10 bases in the middle. The CDR3: CASSVPGDYGYTF. CDR3 nucleotide sequence: TGTGCCAGCAGCGTACCAGGGGACTATGGCTACACCTTC. The full variable domain, with the rest looked up from reference TRBV7-8 and TRBJ1-2, is GAGVSQSPRYKVAKRGQDVALRCDPISGHVSLFWYQQALGQGPEFLTYFQNEAQLDKSGLPSDRFFAERPEGSVSTLKIQRTQQEDSAVYLCASSVPGDYGYTFGSGTRLTVV.

This clonotype has just a few counts. The chain combines TRBV11-2 with TRBJ2-3, with 14 bases identical to TRBD2. The germline V gene has CDR1 SGHAT and CDR2 FQNNGV. The CDR3 runs 16 residues. V lost 5 bases to trimming and J lost 4 bases; unmatched junction nucleotides: 5. CDR3: CASSLETSGRADTQYF. For the CDR3, the DNA is TGTGCCAGCAGCCTTGAGACTAGCGGGAGGGCAGATACGCAGTATTTT.

The chain is built from TRBV12-3 or TRBV12-4 and TRBJ1-5; 9 bases agree with TRBD1. The CDR3 has 15 amino acids. The ends lost 6 bases at V and 6 bases at J; junction bases unmatched: 9. The CDR3 DNA follows: TGTGCCAGCAGCGACCATACAGGGGGCTTTCAGCCCCAGCATTTT. Protein product: CASSDHTGGFQPQHF.

The sample holds a few counts of this clonotype. This chain connects TRBV15 to TRBJ2-5; D gene uncertain. The CDR3 has 12 amino acids. Germline CDR1 is LNHNV and CDR2 is YYDKDF (reference sequence). The germline V and J ends were trimmed by 4 bases and 11 bases, with 14 bases remaining between them. CDR3 residues: CATSTLSNEQYF. CDR3 nucleotides: TGTGCCACCAGCACCTTAAGCAATGAGCAGTACTTC.

The chain couples TRBV27 to TRBJ1-1; D may be TRBD1 (5 bases). Between the trimmed V and J ends, which lost 7 bases and 5 bases, there was a span of 23 bases. Germline CDR1 and CDR2: MNHEY and SMNVEV (reference sequence). CDR3 length equals 16 residues. For the CDR3, the DNA is TGTGCCAGCAACCAAGGCGTGGGGGGTGGGAAGACTGAAGCTTTCTTT. Translation: CASNQGVGGGKTEAFF.

The rearrangement uses TRBV7-2 and TRBJ2-5; 8 nucleotides align to TRBD2. The germline gives CDR1 SGHTA, CDR2 FQGNSA. The J segment lost 2 bases and the V segment lost 5 bases, leaving 7 bases of the junction unmatched. This CDR3 is built from 15 residues. The CDR3, as DNA: TGTGCCAGCAGCAGACTAGCGAGGAGACAAGAGACCCAGTACTTC. Protein: CASSRLARRQETQYF.

Here the CDR3 reads CATSGQGLHSGANVLTF. Written as DNA, the CDR3 is TGTGCCACCAGTGGACAGGGGCTACACTCTGGGGCCAACGTCCTGACTTTC. V usage is TRBV15 and J usage is TRBJ2-6; 9 nucleotides agree with TRBD1. The ends lost 6 bases at V and 0 bases at J; junction bases unmatched: 6. Germline V gene lookup returns CDR1 LNHNV and CDR2 YYDKDF (reference sequence). This CDR3 spans 17 amino acids.

The J gene is TRBJ2-3, the V gene TRBV5-6, with no clear D. V lost 2 bases to trimming and J lost 2 bases, with 12 bases between them. The germline V gene encodes CDR1 SGHDT and CDR2 YYEEEE. This CDR3 region has 15 residues. This chain's CDR3 is CASSFAVYPTDTQYF. The CDR3 coding sequence is TGTGCCAGCAGCTTCGCGGTTTACCCCACAGATACGCAGTATTTT.